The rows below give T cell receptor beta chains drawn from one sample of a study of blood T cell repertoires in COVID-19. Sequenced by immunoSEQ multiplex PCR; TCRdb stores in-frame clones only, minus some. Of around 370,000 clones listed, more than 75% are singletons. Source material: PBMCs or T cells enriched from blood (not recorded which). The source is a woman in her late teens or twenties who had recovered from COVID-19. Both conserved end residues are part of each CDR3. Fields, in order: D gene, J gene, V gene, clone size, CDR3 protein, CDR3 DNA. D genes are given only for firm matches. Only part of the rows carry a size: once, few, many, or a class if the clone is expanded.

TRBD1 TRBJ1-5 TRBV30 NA CAWTFSDRAQPQHF TGTGCCTGGACCTTCTCGGACAGGGCCCAGCCCCAGCATTTT
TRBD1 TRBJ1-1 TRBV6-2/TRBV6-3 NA CANSIWGYTGGTEAFF TGTGCCAACAGTATTTGGGGTTATACAGGGGGCACTGAAGCTTTCTTT
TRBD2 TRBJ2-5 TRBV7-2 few CASSLDSGGFRKETQYF TGTGCCAGCAGCTTGGATAGCGGGGGGTTCAGGAAAGAGACCCAGTACTTC
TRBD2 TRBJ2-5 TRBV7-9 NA CASSFLPGLAGGSSQYF TGTGCCAGCAGCTTCCTACCGGGACTAGCGGGGGGGTCGTCCCAGTACTTC
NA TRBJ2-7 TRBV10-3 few CAISEAPTERVTYEQYF TGTGCCATCAGTGAGGCCCCAACCGAGCGGGTAACCTACGAGCAGTACTTC
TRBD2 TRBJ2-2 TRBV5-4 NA CASSLKRGRPNTGELFF TGTGCCAGCAGCTTGAAGCGGGGGCGACCTAACACCGGGGAGCTGTTTTTT
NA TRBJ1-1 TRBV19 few CASSIRGPNTEAFF TGTGCCAGTAGTATACGAGGGCCTAACACTGAAGCTTTCTTT
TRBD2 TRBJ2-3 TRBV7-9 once CASSSPPQRGRTDTQYF TGTGCCAGCAGCTCCCCCCCCCAGCGGGGGCGGACAGATACGCAGTATTTT
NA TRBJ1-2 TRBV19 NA CASSMEAAYGYTF TGTGCCAGTAGTATGGAGGCAGCTTATGGCTACACCTTC
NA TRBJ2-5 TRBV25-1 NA CASSEGRSETQYF TGTGCCAGCAGTGAGGGCCGGTCAGAGACCCAGTACTTC
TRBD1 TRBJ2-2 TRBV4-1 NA CASSQLGQGANTGELFF TGCGCCAGCAGCCAGTTAGGACAGGGAGCGAACACCGGGGAGCTGTTTTTT
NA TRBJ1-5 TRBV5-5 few CASSLEQLNQPQHF TGTGCCAGCAGCTTGGAACAGCTTAATCAGCCCCAGCATTTT
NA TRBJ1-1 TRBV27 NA CASSLYHIGGSRNTEAFF TGTGCCAGCAGTTTATATCATATTGGGGGCAGCAGGAACACTGAAGCTTTCTTT
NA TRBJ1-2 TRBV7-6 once CASSFAKGLDYGYTF TGTGCCAGCAGCTTCGCTAAGGGGTTGGACTATGGCTACACCTTC
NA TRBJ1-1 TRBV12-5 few CASGPQNTEAFF TGTGCTAGTGGCCCCCAGAACACTGAAGCTTTCTTT
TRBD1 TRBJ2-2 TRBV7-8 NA CASSLGVGQGNTGELFF TGTGCCAGCAGCTTAGGTGTGGGACAGGGGAACACCGGGGAGCTGTTTTTT
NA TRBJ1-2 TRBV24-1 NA CATSDSLMTSGYTF TGTGCCACCAGTGATTCGCTCATGACATCTGGCTACACCTTC
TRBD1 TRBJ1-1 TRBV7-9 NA CASSLLQGANTEAFF TGTGCCAGCAGTCTACTTCAGGGGGCTAACACTGAAGCTTTCTTT
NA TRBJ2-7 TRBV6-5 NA CASSYGTGTLSYEQYF TGTGCCAGCAGTTACGGTACCGGGACATTATCCTACGAGCAGTACTTC
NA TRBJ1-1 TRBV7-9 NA CASSPTGMNTEAFF TGTGCCAGCAGCCCGACAGGTATGAACACTGAAGCTTTCTTT
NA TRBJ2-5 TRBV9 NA CASSVGSRGQETQYF TGTGCCAGCAGCGTAGGGAGTCGGGGCCAAGAGACCCAGTACTTC
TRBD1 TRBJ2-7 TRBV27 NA CASSLPTGTGGEQYF TGTGCCAGCAGTTTACCCACCGGGACAGGGGGCGAGCAGTACTTC
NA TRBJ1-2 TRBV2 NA CASSELGQANYGYTF TGTGCCAGCAGTGAATTGGGACAAGCTAACTATGGCTACACCTTC
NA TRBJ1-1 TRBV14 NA CASSRNRESEAFF TGTGCCAGCAGCCGGAACAGGGAGTCTGAAGCTTTCTTT
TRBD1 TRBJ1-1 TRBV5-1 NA CASSLGQGVEAFF TGCGCCAGCAGCTTGGGACAGGGAGTTGAAGCTTTCTTT
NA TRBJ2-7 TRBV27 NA CASSPRAGGNEQYF TGTGCCAGCAGTCCGCGGGCAGGTGGGAACGAGCAGTACTTC
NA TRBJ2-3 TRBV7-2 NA CASSPSRGGTSTDTQYF TGTGCCAGCAGCCCGAGCCGCGGGGGCACTAGCACAGATACGCAGTATTTT
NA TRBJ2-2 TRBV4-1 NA CASSLTGELFF TGCGCCAGCAGCCTAACCGGGGAGCTGTTTTTT
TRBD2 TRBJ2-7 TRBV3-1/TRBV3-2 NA CASSLGLAGNYEQYF TGTGCCAGCAGCCTTGGACTAGCGGGGAACTACGAGCAGTACTTC
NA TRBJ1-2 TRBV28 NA CASSFLGRGDYGYTF TGTGCCAGCAGTTTTCTCGGGCGGGGAGACTATGGCTACACCTTC
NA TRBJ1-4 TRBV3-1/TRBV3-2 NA CASSQDTPREKLFF TGTGCCAGCAGCCAAGACACCCCTAGGGAAAAACTGTTTTTT
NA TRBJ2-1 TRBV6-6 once CASRIGGEQFF TGTGCCAGCAGGATCGGGGGTGAGCAGTTCTTC
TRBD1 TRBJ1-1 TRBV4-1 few CASSQDRGRAEAFF TGCGCCAGCAGCCAAGACAGGGGGCGAGCTGAAGCTTTCTTT
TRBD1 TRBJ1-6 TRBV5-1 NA CASSLDRGGNSPLHF TGCGCCAGCAGCTTGGACAGGGGAGGTAATTCACCCCTCCACTTT
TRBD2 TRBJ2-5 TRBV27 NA CASSIRWTSGRLQETQYF TGTGCCAGCAGTATCCGGTGGACTAGCGGGCGACTTCAAGAGACCCAGTACTTC
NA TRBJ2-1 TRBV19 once CATPQGSFYNEQFF TGTGCCACCCCTCAGGGAAGTTTCTACAATGAGCAGTTCTTC
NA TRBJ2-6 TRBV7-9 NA CASSLNPVSGANVLTF TGTGCCAGCAGCTTAAATCCAGTTTCTGGGGCCAACGTCCTGACTTTC
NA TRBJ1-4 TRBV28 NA CASSFTAVGLFF TGTGCCAGCAGTTTTACGGCGGTCGGACTGTTTTTT
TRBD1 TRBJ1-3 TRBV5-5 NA CASSPWTGGYSGNTIYF TGTGCCAGCAGCCCCTGGACAGGGGGATACTCTGGAAACACCATATATTTT
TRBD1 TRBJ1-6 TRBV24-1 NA CATSDSHTGDSPLHF TGTGCCACCAGTGATTCCCACACAGGGGATTCACCCCTCCACTTT
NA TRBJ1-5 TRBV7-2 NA CASSLSVVQPQHF TGTGCCAGCAGCTTATCGGTCGTTCAGCCCCAGCATTTT
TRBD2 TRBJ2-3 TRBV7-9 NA CASSLLRGLAGGSTDTQYF TGTGCCAGCAGCCTCCTACGAGGACTAGCGGGGGGGAGCACAGATACGCAGTATTTT
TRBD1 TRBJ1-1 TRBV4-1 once CASSQDPGQKNTEAFF TGCGCCAGCAGCCAAGATCCGGGACAGAAGAACACTGAAGCTTTCTTT
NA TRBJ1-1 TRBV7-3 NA CASSLDRWNTEAFF TGTGCCAGCAGCTTAGACAGGTGGAACACTGAAGCTTTCTTT
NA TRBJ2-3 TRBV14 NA CASSQAEDSTDTQYF TGTGCCAGCAGCCAAGCGGAGGACAGCACAGATACGCAGTATTTT
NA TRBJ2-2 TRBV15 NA CATSRDRGTGELFF TGTGCCACCAGCAGAGATCGAGGCACCGGGGAGCTGTTTTTT
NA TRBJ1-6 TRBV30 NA CAWSVGGSFPYNSPLHF TGTGCCTGGAGTGTAGGGGGATCCTTCCCCTATAATTCACCCCTCCACTTT
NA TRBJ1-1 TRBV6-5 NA CASTGRTATEAFF TGTGCCAGCACCGGAAGGACAGCTACTGAAGCTTTCTTT
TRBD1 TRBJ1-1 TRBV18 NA CASSPRQGGAEAFF TGTGCCAGCTCACCCCGACAGGGAGGAGCTGAAGCTTTCTTT
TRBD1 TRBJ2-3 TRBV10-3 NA CAISDHRTGTDTQYF TGTGCCATCAGTGACCACCGGACAGGAACAGATACGCAGTATTTT
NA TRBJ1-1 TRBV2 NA CASGTSYEAFF TGTGCCAGCGGGACATCGTATGAAGCTTTCTTT
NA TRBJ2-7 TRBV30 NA CAWRGGYEQYF TGTGCCTGGAGGGGGGGCTACGAGCAGTACTTC
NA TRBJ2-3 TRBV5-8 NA CASSLRRSWTASTDTQYF TGTGCCAGCAGCCTTAGGAGAAGTTGGACAGCCAGCACAGATACGCAGTATTTT
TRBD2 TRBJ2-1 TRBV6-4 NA CASSRGLAGGHEQFF TGTGCCAGCAGTCGAGGGCTAGCGGGGGGGCATGAGCAGTTCTTC
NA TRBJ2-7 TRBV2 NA CASSGESYEQYF TGTGCCAGCAGTGGGGAGAGCTACGAGCAGTACTTC
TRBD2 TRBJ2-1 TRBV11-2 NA CASSLGGMASGVGEQFF TGTGCCAGCAGCTTAGGCGGCATGGCTAGCGGGGTGGGTGAGCAGTTCTTC
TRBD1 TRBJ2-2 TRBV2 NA CASSLTGGANTGELFF TGTGCCAGCAGTTTGACAGGGGGCGCGAACACCGGGGAGCTGTTTTTT
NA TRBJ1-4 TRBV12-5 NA CASGGAEKLFF TGTGCTAGTGGAGGGGCGGAAAAACTGTTTTTT
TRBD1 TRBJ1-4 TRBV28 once CASSFWDRATNEKLFF TGTGCCAGCAGTTTTTGGGACAGGGCAACTAATGAAAAACTGTTTTTT
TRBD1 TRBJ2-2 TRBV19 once CASTFLKGAGTGELFF TGTGCCAGTACCTTTCTCAAGGGGGCCGGCACCGGGGAGCTGTTTTTT